These T cell receptor beta chains were read from a single sample in a study of response to subunit inactivated influenza vaccine. TCRdb redid the calling of the RT-PCR reads with MiXCR, one entry per CDR3 protein. The data hold almost 250,000 distinct CDR3 sequences, with over 9% observed a single time. Sequences were derived from non-naive T cells sorted from PBMCs, sampled around 14 days before vaccination. The source of these receptors is a man aged 50 to 59 who received an inactivated influenza vaccine. Each CDR3 is given with its conserved first and last residue. The D gene is left open where the match is weak. Clone size appears in some rows only: once, few, many, or a class for an expanded clone.

v_call	j_call	d_call	clone_size	cdr3_aa	cdr3_nt
TRBV20-1	TRBJ2-3	TRBD2	few	CSARVPSRLAYSTDTQYF	TGCAGTGCTAGAGTCCCCAGCCGACTAGCCTATAGCACAGATACGCAGTATTTT
TRBV7-2	TRBJ1-6	NA	few	CASSLDPGVSPLHF	TGTGCCAGCAGCTTAGATCCGGGAGTCTCACCCCTCCACTTT
TRBV29-1	TRBJ2-2	NA	many	CSVHRDTGELFF	TGCAGCGTTCACAGGGACACCGGGGAGCTGTTTTTT
TRBV2	TRBJ2-5	TRBD1	NA	CASRDRTGEETQYF	TGTGCCAGCAGGGACAGGACAGGAGAAGAGACCCAGTACTTC
TRBV7-8	TRBJ2-3	NA	few	CASSLQTTDTQYF	TGTGCCAGCAGCTTGCAGACCACAGATACGCAGTATTTT
TRBV20-1	TRBJ1-4	NA	NA	CSAAERGNNEKLFF	TGCAGTGCCGCGGAGCGGGGTAATAATGAAAAACTGTTTTTT
TRBV11-2	TRBJ2-7	NA	NA	CASSPSGTGVASGTYEQYF	TGTGCCAGCAGCCCGTCCGGGACAGGTGTGGCTAGCGGCACCTACGAGCAGTACTTC
TRBV4-3	TRBJ1-2	NA	few	CASSQESRSNYGYTF	TGCGCCAGCAGCCAAGAATCCAGGTCAAACTATGGCTACACCTTC
TRBV19	TRBJ2-3	NA	NA	CASSIMSGTDTQYF	TGTGCCAGTAGTATCATGAGCGGCACAGATACGCAGTATTTT
TRBV7-8	TRBJ2-1	TRBD1	many	CASSGPGQTLDNEQFF	TGTGCCAGCAGCGGACCGGGACAGACATTAGACAATGAGCAGTTCTTC
TRBV12-3/TRBV12-4	TRBJ2-7	TRBD1	few	CASRPKTGGGSYEQYF	TGTGCCAGCAGGCCAAAAACAGGGGGCGGCTCCTACGAGCAGTACTTC
TRBV12-3/TRBV12-4	TRBJ1-6	NA	NA	CASSLGQIRFSPLHF	TGTGCCAGCAGTTTAGGCCAAATCAGATTTTCACCCCTCCACTTT
TRBV5-6	TRBJ2-5	TRBD2	few	CASSLAPGGWKAQYF	TGTGCCAGCAGCTTGGCGCCGGGAGGGTGGAAGGCCCAGTACTTC
TRBV11-2	TRBJ2-2	TRBD2	few	CASSLLAGALLGGGELFF	TGTGCCAGCAGCTTACTAGCGGGGGCCCTCCTGGGTGGCGGGGAGCTGTTTTTT
TRBV20-1	TRBJ1-5	NA	many	CSARDPGWASNQPQHF	TGCAGTGCTAGAGATCCGGGGTGGGCATCAAATCAGCCCCAGCATTTT
TRBV3-1	TRBJ2-7	TRBD2	many	CASSQTTSGSQYF	TGTGCCAGCAGCCAGACTACTAGCGGGAGTCAGTACTTC
TRBV12-3/TRBV12-4	TRBJ2-7	NA	NA	CASRGFDEQYF	TGTGCCAGCAGGGGGTTCGACGAGCAGTACTTC
TRBV3-1	TRBJ2-2	NA	NA	CASSQEYTGELFF	TGTGCCAGCAGCCAGGAATACACCGGGGAGCTGTTTTTT
TRBV15	TRBJ2-2	NA	NA	CATSRDRGAAGELFF	TGTGCCACCAGCAGAGATCGGGGGGCCGCCGGGGAGCTGTTTTTT
TRBV5-4	TRBJ2-2	NA	many	CASSPQLGSTGELFF	TGTGCCAGCAGCCCCCAGTTGGGTTCCACCGGGGAGCTGTTTTTT
TRBV20-1	TRBJ1-6	NA	few	CSARDGVGGISSPLHF	TGCAGTGCTAGAGATGGGGTTGGGGGTATAAGTTCACCCCTCCACTTT
TRBV11-2	TRBJ1-3	NA	NA	CASSRQSSGNTIYF	TGTGCCAGCAGCCGACAGTCCTCTGGAAACACCATATATTTT
TRBV7-2	TRBJ2-5	NA	NA	CASSPEWGQETQYF	TGTGCCAGCAGCCCCGAATGGGGGCAAGAGACCCAGTACTTC
TRBV10-2	TRBJ2-2	TRBD1	few	CASSPTGGSNTGELFF	TGCGCCAGCAGCCCAACAGGGGGCTCAAACACCGGGGAGCTGTTTTTT
TRBV27	TRBJ2-5	TRBD2	many	CASRPLAGGPPTQYF	TGTGCCAGCAGACCCCTAGCGGGGGGGCCTCCGACCCAGTACTTC
TRBV28	TRBJ1-2	NA	many	CASSPLDRQGYGYTF	TGTGCCAGCAGCCCTTTAGACAGACAAGGCTATGGCTACACCTTC
TRBV20-1	TRBJ2-7	NA	NA	CSAQTSRGIYEQYF	TGCAGTGCCCAGACCTCCAGAGGCATCTACGAGCAGTACTTC
TRBV7-2	TRBJ2-4	TRBD2	NA	CASSGQRGGPVNIQYF	TGTGCCAGCAGCGGGCAGCGGGGGGGGCCGGTAAACATTCAGTACTTC
TRBV3-1	TRBJ1-2	NA	few	CASSQRGNYGYTF	TGTGCCAGCAGCCAAAGGGGGAACTATGGCTACACCTTC
TRBV24-1	TRBJ2-5	NA	many	CATSDLMFGGQETQYF	TGTGCCACCAGTGATTTAATGTTCGGGGGGCAGGAGACCCAGTACTTC
TRBV6-1	TRBJ2-7	TRBD1	few	CASSPWDRVYEQYF	TGTGCCAGCAGTCCCTGGGACAGGGTTTACGAGCAGTACTTC
TRBV5-1	TRBJ2-5	NA	few	CASSPIGNSGETQYF	TGCGCCAGCAGCCCCATCGGTAACTCTGGGGAGACCCAGTACTTC
TRBV20-1	TRBJ2-1	NA	many	CSATGGLFEQFF	TGCAGTGCCACGGGCGGACTTTTTGAGCAGTTCTTC
TRBV4-3	TRBJ2-2	TRBD1	many	CASSQGRGQGYTGELFF	TGCGCCAGCAGCCAAGGAAGGGGACAGGGGTACACCGGGGAGCTGTTTTTT
TRBV5-1	TRBJ2-3	NA	few	CASSDTSSDTQYF	TGCGCCAGCAGCGATACTAGTTCAGATACGCAGTATTTT
TRBV20-1	TRBJ2-1	NA	NA	CSARDPGGWGLDEQFF	TGCAGTGCTAGAGACCCCGGCGGCTGGGGCCTTGATGAGCAGTTCTTC
TRBV25-1	TRBJ2-7	NA	NA	CATSGRGEQYF	TGTGCCACCAGTGGACGCGGCGAGCAGTACTTC
TRBV7-2	TRBJ1-5	TRBD1	many	CASSLGDRGLLGISQPQHF	TGTGCCAGCAGCTTAGGGGACAGGGGGCTTCTCGGAATCTCTCAGCCCCAGCATTTT
TRBV4-2	TRBJ1-2	NA	many	CASSPEGGRYGYTF	TGTGCCAGCAGCCCTGAGGGGGGGCGCTATGGCTACACCTTC
TRBV4-1	TRBJ2-3	TRBD2	NA	CASSHAPGLAYISDTQYF	TGCGCCAGCAGCCATGCCCCGGGACTAGCGTATATATCAGATACGCAGTATTTT
TRBV28	TRBJ1-5	NA	few	CASSPPHRATQPQHF	TGTGCCAGCAGTCCCCCCCACAGGGCCACGCAGCCCCAGCATTTT
TRBV12-3/TRBV12-4	TRBJ2-7	NA	NA	CASSFSLGTYEQYF	TGTGCCAGCAGTTTCTCCTTGGGAACCTACGAGCAGTACTTC
TRBV4-1	TRBJ2-1	TRBD2	NA	CASSQPTVLAGGPRFYNEQFF	TGCGCCAGCAGCCAACCCACCGTCCTAGCGGGAGGGCCTAGGTTCTACAATGAGCAGTTCTTC
TRBV6-1	TRBJ2-5	NA	many	CASSEETQYF	TGTGCCAGCAGTGAAGAGACCCAGTACTTC
TRBV6-5	TRBJ1-2	TRBD1	few	CASSSGQGSYGYTF	TGTGCCAGCAGTTCGGGACAGGGGTCCTATGGCTACACCTTC
TRBV2	TRBJ2-7	NA	few	CASRREDYEQYF	TGTGCCAGCCGTCGGGAAGACTACGAGCAGTACTTC